This TCR beta chain emerged from a study of cytomegalovirus exposure and HLA in healthy donors. PCR involved 60 Vbeta and 13 Jbeta primers. This table comes from immunoSEQ multiplex PCR, and its TCRdb copy is limited to in-frame clones, with some not included. Of 110,000 or so clones detected, 70% to 80% appear once; the ten largest clones hold around 16%. This clonotype was sampled from a man aged 50 to 60 in good health and CMV-seropositive. The sequenced sample consisted of PBMCs.

CDR3 nucleotide sequence: TGTGCCAGCAGGATTGAGACAAGCTCACCCCTCCACTTT. It codes for CASRIETSSPLHF. The chain is built from TRBV28 and TRBJ1-6, with D unclear. The germline V and J ends were trimmed by 6 bases and 10 bases, with 13 bases remaining between them. The germline V gene has CDR1 MDHEN and CDR2 SYDVKM. CDR3 length equals 13 residues.